The following is a T cell receptor (beta chain) sequence with its context. Its cognate antigen is unknown. Method: immunoSEQ multiplex PCR; TCRdb's copy keeps in-frame clones and lacks some. The table has about 87,000 clones, roughly 88% seen once. The data are from a study of T cell responses to AZD1222 COVID-19 vaccine. Overall study results and limits: Females made up more of the donors, who were largely white British, and clonal diversity may have come out too low. Spike-specific TCR breadth and depth rose after two AZD1222 doses.

Trimming took 3 bases from V and 3 from J; bases not matched to a gene: 5. The CDR3 is 15 residues long. Germline V gene sequence: CDR1 GTSNPN, CDR2 SVGIG (reference sequence). This specimen was peripheral blood, taken on day 0 of AZD1222 vaccination. The receptor comes from an adult in good health. J is TRBJ2-2 and V is TRBV30; 9 nucleotides line up with TRBD1. The CDR3 region is CAWRLGQGDTGELFF. CDR3 nucleotides: TGTGCCTGGAGATTGGGACAGGGAGACACCGGGGAGCTGTTTTTT.